This passage covers 13 T cell receptor beta chains from one sample sequenced in a study of read filtering for tumor transcriptome and immune sequencing. From about 0.4 ug of RNA, a library with molecular barcoded alpha/delta and beta/gamma adaptors was made. One entry per CDR3 protein results from TCRdb running MiXCR on the reads. The sample yields 93,000 or so distinct CDR3 sequences, 20% to 25% seen once. Sequenced sample: a population of CD138-negative cells sorted from bone marrow. The receptors were sampled from a donor aged 40 or older with multiple myeloma.

Many counts were recorded for this clonotype. The chain couples TRBV18 to TRBJ2-5; D perhaps matches TRBD2 (5 bases). CDR1 KGHSH and CDR2 LQKENI come from the germline V gene. The CDR3 has 14 residues. The ends were cut back, 3 bases at V and 2 bases at J, with 10 bases in the middle. CDR3 DNA sequence: TGTGCCAGCTCACCCGGACTTAATCAAGAGACCCAGTACTTC. Encoded protein: CASSPGLNQETQYF.

This clonotype was counted ten times or more. The rearrangement uses TRBV5-8 and TRBJ1-1; 7 bases are shared with TRBD1. V shed 4 bases and J 7 bases; nucleotides not matched to a gene: 4. Germline V CDR1 and CDR2: SGHTS, YDEGEE. The CDR3 covers 12 residues. The CDR3 region is CASSDRAGEAFF. As DNA, the CDR3 is TGTGCCAGCAGCGACAGGGCCGGTGAAGCTTTCTTT.

Note on this clonotype: One base away lies a much larger clone, so this may be a sequencing read error. The chain carries TRBV19 and TRBJ2-1; TRBD1 aligns across 7 bases. V lost 11 bases, J lost 7 bases, and 8 bases stayed unmatched. Germline CDR1 and CDR2: LNHDA and SQIVND (reference sequence). This CDR3 is built from 12 residues. The DNA of the CDR3 is TGTGCCGGTGAGACAGGGAATAATGAGCAGTTCTTC. Residues: CAGETGNNEQFF.

Ten or more counts support this clonotype. J is TRBJ2-3 and V is TRBV18; D gene ambiguous. The CDR3 sequence is 14 residues long. The germline V gene encodes CDR1 KGHSH and CDR2 LQKENI. V gave up 1 base and J gave up 1 base, with 6 bases separating them. The CDR3 loop is CASSPQGRTDTQYF. CDR3 sequence (DNA): TGTGCCAGCTCACCACAGGGCCGCACAGATACGCAGTATTTT.

About this clonotype: A much more abundant neighbour one base away suggests this may be a read error. The chain combines TRBV12-3 or TRBV12-4 with TRBJ1-6; D remains ambiguous. The CDR3 covers 17 residues. The DNA of the CDR3 is TGTGCCGGCAGTTCCGGACTGGGAAGCTCCTATAATTCACCCCTCCACTTT. The encoded protein is CAGSSGLGSSYNSPLHF.

This clonotype was counted between two and nine times. The chain links TRBV6-6 to TRBJ1-1; 8 bases agree with TRBD1. After removal of 6 bases from V and 6 bases from J, the junction contained 6 bases not matched to a gene. Per the germline V gene, CDR1 is MNHNY and CDR2 is SVGAGI (reference sequence). The CDR3 runs 13 residues. The CDR3 coding sequence is TGTGCCAGCAGCCCGGACAGGGTCTCTGAAGCTTTCTTT. Translation: CASSPDRVSEAFF.

The gene calls are TRBV2 and TRBJ2-3, with D perhaps matching TRBD1 or TRBD2 (5 bases each). CDR3 size: 16 residues. Trimming removed 6 bases at V and 8 bases at J, with 24 bases between. Germline V lookup: CDR1 SNHLY, CDR2 FYNNEI. CDR3 DNA: TGTGCCAGCAGGAAAAACCGGGACGCCCTCTCCCGTACGCAGTATTTT. It codes for CASRKNRDALSRTQYF.

This chain uses TRBV5-1 with TRBJ2-2, with 9 positions matching TRBD2. The trim removed 4 bases at V and 2 bases at J, leaving 6 bases unmatched. Germline CDR1 is SGHRS and CDR2 is YFSETQ. This CDR3 comprises 16 residues. The CDR3 nucleotides are TGCGCCAGCAGCCTAAGCGGGGGGACTAACACCGGGGAGCTGTTTTTT. The encoded protein is CASSLSGGTNTGELFF. Supplemented by reference TRBV5-1 and TRBJ2-2, the full variable domain reads KAGVTQTPRYLIKTRGQQVTLSCSPISGHRSVSWYQQTPGQGLQFLFEYFSETQRNKGNFPGRFSGRQFSNSRSEMNVSTLELGDSALYLCASSLSGGTNTGELFFGEGSRLTVL.

This clonotype occurred many times. The chain combines TRBV7-9 with TRBJ2-1; the match to TRBD2 covers 11 bases. J was trimmed by 4 bases and V by 6 bases; bases with no gene match: 5. Germline assignment: CDR1 SEHNR and CDR2 FQNEAQ (reference sequence). This CDR3 has 15 amino acids. The CDR3 DNA is TGTGCCAGCAGTCCCCGACTAGCGGGGTACAATGAGCAGTTCTTC. Protein: CASSPRLAGYNEQFF.

This clonotype has a count of ten or more. This chain connects TRBV27 to TRBJ2-1, with D possibly TRBD2 on 7 matching bases. This CDR3 region has 17 residues. Germline CDR1 reads MNHEY; CDR2 reads SMNVEV (reference sequence). The ends were cut back, 5 bases at V and 7 bases at J, with 24 bases in the middle. The chain's CDR3 is CASSLQRGGRITNEQFF. The CDR3 DNA is TGTGCCAGCAGTCTACAAAGGGGGGGGCGTATTACGAATGAGCAGTTCTTC.

This sequence joins TRBV2 and TRBJ1-1; unclear D gene. CDR3 length equals 14 residues. Germline V lookup: CDR1 SNHLY, CDR2 FYNNEI. V was clipped by 4 bases and J by 3 bases, with 12 bases between them. CDR3 protein: CASSVDGGDTEAFF. The CDR3 DNA follows: TGTGCCAGCAGTGTTGACGGAGGTGACACTGAAGCTTTCTTT.

On this clonotype itself: A read error is possible here, since a much larger clone lies one base away. The chain employs TRBV6-1 and TRBJ2-4, with D perhaps being TRBD1 or TRBD2 (6 bases each). There are 14 residues in the CDR3. The V gene's germline CDR1 is MNHNS and CDR2 SASEGT. CDR3 sequence (DNA): TGTGACAGCAGTGTCGAGGGGGGCAAAAACATTCAGTACTTC. Translating it yields CDSSVEGGKNIQYF.

The sample holds a few counts of this clonotype. This rearrangement joins TRBV5-1 to TRBJ1-6; the D gene is possibly TRBD1 (6 bases). With 1 base removed from V and 6 bases from J, the gap between germline ends came to 14 bases. The CDR3 length is 16 residues. The V gene's germline CDR1 is SGHRS and CDR2 YFSETQ. CDR3 sequence: CASSLFGGGVNSPLHF. CDR3 DNA sequence: TGCGCCAGCAGCTTGTTTGGGGGGGGCGTTAATTCACCCCTCCACTTT. Complete variable domain (other parts from reference TRBV5-1 and TRBJ1-6): KAGVTQTPRYLIKTRGQQVTLSCSPISGHRSVSWYQQTPGQGLQFLFEYFSETQRNKGNFPGRFSGRQFSNSRSEMNVSTLELGDSALYLCASSLFGGGVNSPLHFGNGTRLTVT.